The 4 T cell receptor beta chains reported below all come from one sample, sequenced in a study of graft-versus-host responses after intestinal transplantation. These receptors have no identified antigens. Some clones are missing from TCRdb's copy, which holds only in-frame ones; the method was immunoSEQ multiplex PCR. The table has tens of thousands of clones, approximately 95% seen once. The sample in question was unstimulated CD8+ T cells sorted from spleen or lymph node cells, obtained before transplant. Receptors originate from a human donor who was the organ donor for an intestinal transplant.

The V call is TRBV28, the J call TRBJ2-5, with 7 positions matching TRBD1. The assigned J gene may be wrong: the sequence end matches TRBJ2-7 better. This CDR3 has 16 amino acids. Germline V gives CDR1 MDHEN, CDR2 SYDVKM. Here the CDR3 reads CASSPPQGQRIYEQYF. CDR3 DNA: TGTGCCAGCAGTCCTCCCCAGGGACAGAGGATTTACGAGCAGTACTTC.

J is TRBJ2-7 and V is TRBV4-1; D not resolved. The germline CDR1 and CDR2 sequences are MGHRA and YSYEKL. V was clipped by 0 bases and J by 4 bases, with 13 bases between them. The CDR3 contains 15 residues. The CDR3 loop is CASSQDSTATYEQYF. The CDR3 DNA reads as TGCGCCAGCAGCCAAGACAGCACAGCGACATACGAGCAGTACTTC.

On this clone: At one end, the junction sequence differs from germline, possibly due to a read error. The gene calls are TRBV4-1 and TRBJ1-6; D may be TRBD1 (5 bases). This CDR3 contains 14 residues. Germline lookup yields CDR1 MGHRA and CDR2 YSYEKL. CDR3 sequence reads: CASGQVRGSDPLHF. The CDR3 nucleotides read TGCGCCAGCGGCCAAGTTAGGGGATCAGACCCCCTCCACTTT.

The chain uses TRBV7-3 and TRBJ1-1, with 7 bases aligning to TRBD1. Trimming cost V 8 bases and J 0 bases; bases outside gene matches: 6. This CDR3 contains 14 residues. Germline V gene sequence: CDR1 SGHTA, CDR2 FQGTGA. CDR3 residues: CASALTGMNTEAFF. The CDR3 nucleotides read TGTGCCAGCGCGTTGACAGGGATGAACACTGAAGCTTTCTTT.